The 8 T cell receptor beta chains given below trace back to one sample, sequenced in a study of T-cell memory formation after mild COVID-19. MiXCR was run by TCRdb on the 5' RACE reads, yielding one entry per CDR3 protein. The table lists roughly 220,000 distinct CDR3 sequences, about 9.2% of them singletons. Material for sequencing was PBMCs or a T cell subset sorted from them (not recorded which). These receptors came from a man between 18 and 29 years old who had mild COVID-19 (a few samples of this study predate the infection). Cell type and time point are not known.

This clonotype was seen a handful of times. V usage is TRBV6-2 or TRBV6-3 and J usage is TRBJ2-7; D is ambiguous. V lost 4 bases and J lost 6, with 7 bases in between. The germline CDR1 and CDR2 sequences are MNHEY and SVGEGT. The CDR3 has 11 amino acids. The CDR3 nucleotides are TGTGCCAGCAGTTCTGGGTTCGAGCAGTACGTC. It codes for CASSSGFEQYV.

This clonotype showed up just a few times. The rearrangement uses TRBV20-1 and TRBJ2-2; maybe TRBD2 (6 bases). Trimming took off 1 base at V and 4 bases at J, with 13 bases between the two ends. CDR1 and CDR2 (germline): DFQATT, SNEGSKA (reference sequence). The CDR3 spans 15 residues. CDR3 sequence (DNA): TGCAGTGCTAGAGTGGGGACTGTCGGCACCGGGGAGCTGTTTTTT. Its translation: CSARVGTVGTGELFF.

The V call is TRBV29-1, the J call TRBJ2-5; D remains ambiguous. CDR1 is SQVTM, CDR2 ANQGSEA, per germline. The V gene lost 7 bases and the J gene lost 4 bases, with 13 bases spanning the gap. The CDR3 is 12 residues long. The CDR3 is CSATAPGETQYF. As DNA, the CDR3 is TGCAGCGCGACGGCACCAGGAGAGACCCAGTACTTC.

This chain links TRBV12-3 or TRBV12-4 with TRBJ2-3; TRBD2 matches 10 bases. CDR3 size: 17 residues. The J segment lost 5 bases and the V segment lost 3 bases, leaving 11 bases of the junction unmatched. Here the CDR3 reads CASSLGTSAWSRDTQYF. The DNA of the CDR3 is TGTGCCAGCAGTTTGGGGACTAGCGCATGGAGTCGAGATACGCAGTATTTT.

This clonotype was seen at least ten times. This chain connects TRBV7-2 to TRBJ1-2; the D is unclear. The CDR3 covers 16 residues. The V end lost 1 base, the J end lost 8 bases, and 20 bases lay between the germline ends. Per the germline V gene, CDR1 is SGHTA and CDR2 is FQGNSA. The CDR3 nucleotides are TGTGCCAGCAGCTTAGGTCTCAGTCCGTCTTCATGGGGCTACACCTTC. Encoded protein: CASSLGLSPSSWGYTF.

This clonotype was counted many times. The chain joins TRBV20-1 to TRBJ2-2; no clear D. V was shortened by 6 bases and J by 0 bases, with 14 bases between the two germline ends. CDR3 length: 15 residues. Germline CDR1 reads DFQATT; CDR2 reads SNEGSKA (reference sequence). The CDR3 nucleotides read TGCAGTGCCCCTGATGTAGGGCCGAACACCGGGGAGCTGTTTTTT. This codes for CSAPDVGPNTGELFF.

V is TRBV29-1 and J is TRBJ2-1; D not resolved. The ends were cut back, 2 bases at V and 3 bases at J, with 17 bases in the middle. The CDR3 consists of 16 residues. Germline CDR1 is SQVTM and CDR2 is ANQGSEA. CDR3 DNA: TGCAGCGTTGAACCCCCTGGTAGCAGGCTCTACAATGAGCAGTTCTTC. Amino acids: CSVEPPGSRLYNEQFF.

This clonotype has just a few counts. The genes are TRBV5-6 and TRBJ2-3; TRBD2 aligns across 12 bases. V shed 4 bases and J 8 bases; nucleotides not matched to a gene: 5. The CDR3 spans 14 residues. Germline CDR1 and CDR2: SGHDT and YYEEEE. The CDR3 loop reads CASSSPSGGGTQYF. The CDR3 DNA reads as TGTGCCAGCAGCAGTCCTAGCGGGGGGGGTACGCAGTATTTT. Full variable domain (remainder filled in from reference TRBV5-6 and TRBJ2-3): DAGVTQSPTHLIKTRGQQVTLRCSPKSGHDTVSWYQQALGQGPQFIFQYYEEEERQRGNFPDRFSGHQFPNYSSELNVNALLLGDSALYLCASSSPSGGGTQYFGPGTRLTVL.